This TCR beta chain was profiled in a study of early T cells in non-severe SARS-CoV-2 infection. Overall study: Unsorted whole-blood RNA was sequenced in bulk, leaving chains unpaired.

Attachment of unique molecular identifiers was made to individual cDNA molecules. TCRdb reanalysed the 5' RACE reads using MiXCR and keeps one entry per CDR3 protein. In the table there are about 60,000 distinct CDR3 sequences, 10% to 15% of which are singletons. Findings and limits, study-wide: VDJdb matching, biased toward anti-spike CD8 responses, missed private and CD4 specificities.

With respect to this clonotype: The antigen remains undetermined.

Germline V lookup: CDR1 DFQATT, CDR2 SNEGSKA (reference sequence). This CDR3 is built from 13 residues. V trimming: 5 bases; J trimming: 6 bases; junction bases outside the gene matches: 9. The rearrangement uses TRBV20-1 and TRBJ2-7, with 8 bases fitting TRBD1. Sequenced sample: whole blood. The sequence derives from an adult who was a healthcare worker with PCR-confirmed SARS-CoV-2 infection or an uninfected control (not recorded which). The CDR3 spells CSAASRGLAEQYF. CDR3 coding DNA: TGCAGTGCTGCCTCCAGGGGGCTGGCCGAGCAGTACTTC.